Below are 8 T cell receptor beta chains sequenced from a single sample in a study of T cell repertoires in cytomegalovirus infection. TCRdb independently ran MiXCR on the reads; one entry per CDR3 protein. The sample lists approximately 300,000 distinct CDR3 sequences; 29% were seen once. No cognate antigen is known for these TCRs. The material was cultured PBMCs, obtained from culture after CMV antigen stimulation. These receptors originate from a human donor in good health (CMV status not recorded). Some clones in this sample may be carry-over from other donors' samples.

This clonotype has a count of ten or more. This rearrangement joins TRBV7-2 to TRBJ1-3, with D possibly matching TRBD1 (6 bases). The CDR3 length is 17 residues. The germline V gene encodes CDR1 SGHTA and CDR2 FQGNSA. V lost 4 bases and J 0 bases, leaving 16 bases between the germline ends. The CDR3 protein is CASSSPDKGVSGNTIYF. In DNA form, the CDR3 reads TGTGCCAGCAGCTCGCCAGACAAGGGGGTCTCTGGAAACACCATATATTTT.

The count of this clonotype is one. V gene TRBV10-3 combines with J gene TRBJ2-7, with 7 bases lining up with TRBD2. The CDR3 covers 13 residues. CDR1 is ENHRY, CDR2 SYGVKD, per germline. V shed 5 bases and J 3 bases; nucleotides not matched to a gene: 4. The DNA for the CDR3 is TGTGCCATCAGTTGGGGAGGGGACTACGAGCAGTACTTC. Its protein product is CAISWGGDYEQYF.

J is TRBJ2-1 and V is TRBV7-9; 10 nucleotides line up with TRBD2. CDR1 is SEHNR, CDR2 FQNEAQ, per germline (reference sequence). CDR3 length: 15 amino acids. The J segment lost 4 bases and the V segment lost 7 bases, leaving 7 bases of the junction unmatched. The CDR3 DNA is TGTGCCAGCAATGAACTAGCGGGGACTTACAATGAGCAGTTCTTC. It yields the protein CASNELAGTYNEQFF.

The chain recombines TRBV20-1 with TRBJ1-1; D unclear. This CDR3 has 12 residues. V lost 1 base to trimming and J lost 1 base, with 4 bases between them. CDR1 is DFQATT and CDR2 is SNEGSKA in the germline V gene (reference sequence). The CDR3 DNA is TGCAGTGCTAGAGGCCCGAACACTGAAGCTTTCTTT. Its translation is CSARGPNTEAFF.

This clonotype was counted only a few times. J is TRBJ2-7 and V is TRBV2, with a possible D match to TRBD2 (6 bases). Per germline, CDR1 SNHLY and CDR2 FYNNEI. V dropped 4 bases and J dropped 4 bases, with 11 bases sitting between them. The CDR3 contains 13 residues. The DNA for the CDR3 is TGTGCCAGCAGTGTGCAGGGAGGATACGAGCAGTACTTC. It yields the protein CASSVQGGYEQYF.

The table lists this clonotype with a few counts. The J gene is TRBJ1-1, the V gene TRBV28, with a tentative D call TRBD1 (6 bases). This CDR3 has 15 residues. V dropped 2 bases and J dropped 7 bases, with 17 bases sitting between them. Germline CDR1 and CDR2: MDHEN and SYDVKM. The CDR3 protein is CASSLARAGDVEAFF. DNA for the CDR3: TGTGCCAGCAGTTTAGCTCGGGCAGGGGATGTTGAAGCTTTCTTT.

The table lists this clonotype with a few counts. This chain connects TRBV6-6 to TRBJ1-4, with 11 bases lining up with TRBD1. V shed 6 bases and J 7 bases; nucleotides not matched to a gene: 4. This CDR3 region has 14 residues. Per the germline V gene, CDR1 is MNHNY and CDR2 is SVGAGI (reference sequence). CDR3 nucleotides: TGTGCCAGCAGAACCGGGACAGGGGGTGAAAAACTGTTTTTT. Its translation is CASRTGTGGEKLFF.

In this sample, this clonotype turned up once. The gene calls are TRBV14 and TRBJ2-2; TRBD2 is a possible D gene (5 bases). This CDR3 is built from 17 residues. The V gene's germline CDR1 is SGHDN and CDR2 FVKESK. Deletions cut 3 bases from V and 0 bases from J, with 14 bases between. The CDR3 reads CASSHLRGISNTGELFF. The CDR3 DNA reads as TGTGCCAGCAGCCATTTGAGAGGGATATCGAACACCGGGGAGCTGTTTTTT.